The clone carrying this T cell receptor (beta chain) came up a few times. The antigen is unknown. This entry comes from a study of beta chain features in type 1 diabetes. Study at large: All samples together contributed 90 million to 110 million sorted cells for examination.

Expressed TCRB transcripts got sequenced, as all isolated RNA was reverse transcribed. Measured with immunoSEQ multiplex PCR; TCRdb has only the in-frame clones, and not every one. This repertoire shows 350,000 to 450,000 clones, more than 11% found once; its top ten account for roughly 0.04%. Findings and caveats of the study: All four CD4+ subsets from Type 1 diabetes patients carried moderately but significantly shorter TCRB CDR3s.

What was sequenced was naive CD4+ T cells from blood. This clonotype was sampled from a man aged 25 to 40 in good health.

CDR3 DNA sequence: TGCGCCAGCAGCCAAGGTCCGGGACAGAGATACAATGAGCAGTTCTTC. Protein sequence: CASSQGPGQRYNEQFF. The J gene is TRBJ2-1, the V gene TRBV4-1; 7 bases fit TRBD1. V lost 1 base, J lost 4 bases, and 7 bases stayed unmatched. This CDR3 spans 16 amino acids. The V gene's germline CDR1 is MGHRA and CDR2 YSYEKL.